The 14 T cell receptor beta chains below were found in one sample sequenced in a study of human versus mouse CDR3 diversity and MHC coevolution. Produced via immunoSEQ multiplex PCR; TCRdb's table is partial and in-frame only. The sample holds more than 55,000 clones, 94% seen once. The specimen sequenced was naive CD4+ T cells from blood. As to subset: CD45RO-negative CD62L-positive naive CD4 T cells. The origin of the receptors is a person in their sixties in good health.

The chain has TRBV6-5 and TRBJ1-2, with 9 positions matching TRBD1. V shed 6 bases, J shed 8 bases, and the junction held 13 bases outside the gene matches. Germline values: CDR1 MNHEY, CDR2 SVGAGI. CDR3 size: 15 residues. The CDR3 is CASRAPDRGQKGYTF. DNA of the CDR3: TGTGCCAGCAGAGCTCCGGACAGGGGCCAAAAAGGCTACACCTTC.

The chain links TRBV5-6 to TRBJ2-3; possible D gene TRBD1, 5 bases. With 0 bases removed from V and 3 bases from J, the gap between germline ends came to 11 bases. The CDR3 covers 15 residues. Germline assignment: CDR1 SGHDT and CDR2 YYEEEE. CDR3 nucleotides: TGTGCCAGCAGCTTGGCGGCCAGGGCAACAGATACGCAGTATTTT. Protein sequence: CASSLAARATDTQYF.

This clone was seen more than once but under ten times. This chain links TRBV7-4 with TRBJ2-7; 11 bases line up with TRBD2. J was trimmed by 3 bases and V by 5 bases; bases with no gene match: 21. Germline loops: CDR1 SGHVT, CDR2 SQSDAQ. The CDR3 spans 20 residues. CDR3 nucleotide sequence: TGTGCCAGCAGCCCGGGGCAGGGACTAGCGGACCTAAGGGGTATCTACGAGCAGTACTTC. This sequence encodes CASSPGQGLADLRGIYEQYF.

J is TRBJ2-1 and V is TRBV6-4; 10 nucleotides agree with TRBD1. Looked up from germline, CDR1 is MRHNA and CDR2 is SNTAGT. With V trimmed by 5 bases and J by 8 bases, 9 bases remained unmatched. The CDR3 spans 15 residues. Here the CDR3 DNA reads TGTGCCAGCAGTCTCGGGACAGGGGAAACGGATGAGCAGTTCTTC. It yields the protein CASSLGTGETDEQFF.

This chain connects TRBV5-1 to TRBJ2-7, with 10 bases identical to TRBD2. V lost 0 bases to trimming and J lost 6 bases; unmatched junction nucleotides: 9. CDR1 SGHRS and CDR2 YFSETQ come from the germline V gene. The CDR3 consists of 16 residues. Here the CDR3 DNA reads TGCGCCAGCAGCTTGGACGGTTCTAGCGGGAGCGGCGAGCAGTACTTC. Translation gives CASSLDGSSGSGEQYF. The complete variable domain, with remaining parts taken from reference TRBV5-1 and TRBJ2-7, reads KAGVTQTPRYLIKTRGQQVTLSCSPISGHRSVSWYQQTPGQGLQFLFEYFSETQRNKGNFPGRFSGRQFSNSRSEMNVSTLELGDSALYLCASSLDGSSGSGEQYFGPGTRLTVT.

This clone appeared once. The CDR3 loop is CSMKEGSEQYF. The CDR3, as DNA: TGCTCCATGAAGGAGGGATCCGAGCAGTACTTC. This chain links TRBV10-1 with TRBJ2-7, with a weak D call TRBD2 (6 bases). The CDR3 extends over 11 amino acids. Looked up from germline, CDR1 is WNHNN and CDR2 is SYGVQD (reference sequence).

The chain combines TRBV5-6 with TRBJ2-1; 10 nucleotides match TRBD1. Germline loops: CDR1 SGHDT, CDR2 YYEEEE. Losses at the gene ends were 4 bases for V and 2 bases for J; bases not matched to a gene: 3. This CDR3 has 15 residues. The CDR3 loop reads CASSLDRGTYNEQFF. CDR3 DNA: TGTGCCAGCAGCCTGGACAGGGGGACCTACAATGAGCAGTTCTTC.

The chain has TRBV19 and TRBJ2-2; TRBD2 aligns across 10 bases. The germline V gene encodes CDR1 LNHDA and CDR2 SQIVND (reference sequence). Trimming at V came to 3 bases and at J to 1 base, leaving 8 bases not matched to a gene. CDR3 size: 18 residues. CDR3 coding DNA: TGTGCCAGTAGTATTTCCAGCGGGAGGGCGGGGAACACCGGGGAGCTGTTTTTT. This gives the protein CASSISSGRAGNTGELFF.

The V gene is TRBV5-4, the J gene TRBJ2-1; a weak D match, TRBD1 (6 bases). Germline V lookup: CDR1 SGHNT, CDR2 YYREEE (reference sequence). V shed 4 bases and J shed 0 bases, with 11 bases lying between them. The CDR3 has 15 amino acids. The DNA for the CDR3 is TGTGCCAGCAGCGTCGGCAGGGGCTCCTACAATGAGCAGTTCTTC. It is translated as CASSVGRGSYNEQFF.

V gene TRBV19 combines with J gene TRBJ2-1, with 13 bases that match TRBD2. The CDR3 totals 15 residues. Germline-derived CDR1 and CDR2 are LNHDA and SQIVND (reference sequence). The J segment lost 4 bases and the V segment lost 7 bases, leaving 4 bases of the junction unmatched. DNA for the CDR3: TGTGCCAGTACCCAACTAGCGGGAGGGTACAATGAGCAGTTCTTC. Its translation: CASTQLAGGYNEQFF.

The chain is built from TRBV5-8 and TRBJ2-3; 7 nucleotides line up with TRBD2. J lost 3 bases, V lost 2 bases, and 9 bases had no gene match. The CDR3 contains 16 residues. Germline V gives CDR1 SGHTS, CDR2 YDEGEE. This CDR3 is CASSFGLGRGTDTQYF. For the CDR3, the DNA is TGTGCCAGCAGCTTCGGACTTGGGAGGGGAACAGATACGCAGTATTTT. Looking up the rest from reference TRBV5-8 and TRBJ2-3 gives the full variable domain: EAGVTQSPTHLIKTRGQQATLRCSPISGHTSVYWYQQALGLGLQFLLWYDEGEERNRGNFPPRFSGRQFPNYSSELNVNALELEDSALYLCASSFGLGRGTDTQYFGPGTRLTVL.

This sequence joins TRBV18 and TRBJ2-3; TRBD2 aligns across 8 bases. CDR1 and CDR2 (germline): KGHSH, LQKENI. V trimming: 6 bases; J trimming: 1 base; junction bases outside the gene matches: 3. The CDR3 length is 14 residues. CDR3: CASSRGGGTDTQYF. DNA of the CDR3: TGTGCCAGCTCCCGGGGGGGAGGCACAGATACGCAGTATTTT. The full variable domain, completed using reference TRBV18 and TRBJ2-3, is NAGVMQNPRHLVRRRGQEARLRCSPMKGHSHVYWYRQLPEEGLKFMVYLQKENIIDESGMPKERFSAEFPKEGPSILRIQQVVRGDSAAYFCASSRGGGTDTQYFGPGTRLTVL.

CDR3 loop: CASSGGLAGEQFF. CDR3 in DNA: TGTGCCAGCAGTGGGGGACTAGCGGGAGAGCAGTTCTTC. This chain joins TRBV2 and TRBJ2-1, with 13 bases identical to TRBD2. CDR1 and CDR2 from the germline V gene are SNHLY and FYNNEI. CDR3 length: 13 residues. Trimming cost V 4 bases and J 10 bases; bases outside gene matches: 1.

The genes are TRBV5-4 and TRBJ1-6; D is ambiguous. The CDR3 totals 15 residues. Germline V gene data show CDR1 as SGHNT and CDR2 as YYREEE (reference sequence). Trimming took off 2 bases at V and 7 bases at J, with 13 bases between the two ends. The CDR3 spells CASSFSGPTNSPLHF. The CDR3 DNA reads TGTGCCAGCAGCTTTTCTGGGCCAACCAATTCACCCCTCCACTTT.